This T cell receptor (beta chain) was obtained from a study of shared clonotypes between healthy human individuals. CDR3 length: 17 residues. CDR1 and CDR2 (germline): LGHNA, YNFKEQ. V lost 4 bases and J 1 base, leaving 20 bases between the germline ends. Profiling relied on immunoSEQ multiplex PCR, and the TCRdb table lists in-frame clones only, not all of them. The table has about 530,000 clones, almost 80% seen once. The chain employs TRBV4-2 and TRBJ2-7; tentative D call: TRBD1 (5 bases). Input material: PBMCs. The clonotype originates from a woman aged 40 to 55 in good health. Some clones in this sample may be carry-over from other donors' samples. CDR3 sequence: CASSREARTRPSYEQYF. The DNA of the CDR3 is TGTGCCAGCAGCCGAGAGGCACGGACACGTCCATCCTACGAGCAGTACTTC.